Listed below are T cell receptor beta chains from one sample, sequenced in a study of human CD4 T cells and Enterobacteriaceae. Measured with immunoSEQ multiplex PCR; TCRdb has only the in-frame clones, and not every one. The table records tens of thousands of clones, roughly 80% of them present only once. The specimen sequenced was memory CD4+ T cells from blood. The source of these receptors is a human donor in good health. Each CDR3 is given with its conserved first and last residue. The D gene is left open where the match is weak. A row's size may be missing; if present it is once, few, many or a size class.

NA | NA | TRBJ2-1 | TRBV7-2 | TGTGCCAGCAGCGACCGACGCAATGAGCAGTTCTTC | CASSDRRNEQFF
TRBD1 | few | TRBJ1-6 | TRBV29-1 | TGCAGCGCCACCGCAGGGACAGCCTATAATTCACCCCTCCACTTT | CSATAGTAYNSPLHF
NA | NA | TRBJ2-7 | TRBV30 | TGTGCCTGGAGAACGGGGATCTACGAGCAGTACTTC | CAWRTGIYEQYF
NA | few | TRBJ2-1 | TRBV6-1 | TGTGCCAGCAGTGGGTACTTAGCGCGGAATGAGCAGTTCTTC | CASSGYLARNEQFF
TRBD1 | NA | TRBJ2-3 | TRBV5-1 | TGCGCCAGCAGCTTACGGACAGGGAAAGATACGCAGTATTTT | CASSLRTGKDTQYF
NA | NA | TRBJ2-7 | TRBV21-1 | TGTGCCAGCAGCAAAGAAGTCTACGAGCAGTACTTC | CASSKEVYEQYF
NA | NA | TRBJ2-6 | TRBV6-5 | TGTGCCAGCAGTTACTCATCAGCAGCTGGGGCCAACGTCCTGACTTTC | CASSYSSAAGANVLTF
NA | NA | TRBJ2-5 | TRBV4-1 | TGCGCCAGCAGCCTAGCAGGGGGGAAACAAGAGACCCAGTACTTC | CASSLAGGKQETQYF
TRBD1 | NA | TRBJ2-7 | TRBV6-1 | TGTGCCAGTGAAAAGGACAGGGGGCGTGGGGAGCAGTACTTC | CASEKDRGRGEQYF
TRBD1 | NA | TRBJ2-1 | TRBV25-1 | TGTGCCAGCAGTCCGGGACAGGGCTTGAATGAGCAGTTCTTC | CASSPGQGLNEQFF
TRBD1 | NA | TRBJ2-7 | TRBV5-8 | TGTGCCAGCAGGCCGTGGGACAGGGGGCACGAGCAGTACTTC | CASRPWDRGHEQYF
NA | NA | TRBJ1-1 | TRBV10-1 | TGCGCCAGCAGCCGGGGGAACACTGAAGCTTTCTTT | CASSRGNTEAFF
TRBD2 | NA | TRBJ2-5 | TRBV11-2 | TGTGCCAGCAGACTAGCGGGGGGAGAGACCCAGTACTTC | CASRLAGGETQYF
NA | NA | TRBJ2-5 | TRBV5-1 | TGCGCCAGCAGCTTGCAGGACAGTAAGGAGACCCAGTACTTC | CASSLQDSKETQYF
TRBD1 | NA | TRBJ2-1 | TRBV15 | TGTGCCACCAGCAGAGCAGACAGGGCGTCCTACAATGAGCAGTTCTTC | CATSRADRASYNEQFF
TRBD1 | few | TRBJ1-2 | TRBV19 | TGTGCCAGTAGTGCGGCGACAGGGGGCCATGGCTACACCTTC | CASSAATGGHGYTF
NA | few | TRBJ2-4 | TRBV27 | TGTGCCAGCAACTCTCTAGCCAAAAACATTCAGTACTTC | CASNSLAKNIQYF
TRBD1 | once | TRBJ2-7 | TRBV27 | TGTGCCAGCAGTAGACAGGGGGCGTGGGAGCAGTACTTC | CASSRQGAWEQYF
TRBD1 | NA | TRBJ1-2 | TRBV5-4 | TGTGCCAGCAGCCCAGGGGACAGGGGAGGCTATGGCTACACCTTC | CASSPGDRGGYGYTF
NA | NA | TRBJ2-7 | TRBV11-2 | TGTGCCAGCAGACTTGCACAGGGAGGTCGCGAGCAGTACTTC | CASRLAQGGREQYF
NA | NA | TRBJ1-1 | TRBV6-5 | TGTGCCAGCAGTTACTCGAGGGTAAAAGACACTGAAGCTTTCTTT | CASSYSRVKDTEAFF
TRBD1 | NA | TRBJ2-7 | TRBV27 | TGTGCCAGCAGTTCCTACAGCCCGGGACAGGGGGCAAAGCAGTACTTC | CASSSYSPGQGAKQYF
NA | NA | TRBJ1-1 | TRBV30 | TGTGCCTGGAGTTCCTTTGGCGGAGGGCGAACTGAAGCTTTCTTT | CAWSSFGGGRTEAFF
TRBD2 | NA | TRBJ2-1 | TRBV5-1 | TGCGCCAGCAGCTTGGACGGGAGGGTTTGGGACGGTGAGCAGTTCTTC | CASSLDGRVWDGEQFF
TRBD2 | NA | TRBJ2-5 | TRBV2 | TGTGCCAGCATTAAGCAAATAGCGGGAGGAGGGATGGAGACCCAGTACTTC | CASIKQIAGGGMETQYF
NA | NA | TRBJ2-2 | TRBV12-5 | TGTGCTAGTGGTCCAGAATTCGGGGAGCTGTTTTTT | CASGPEFGELFF
TRBD2 | NA | TRBJ2-1 | TRBV5-1 | TGCGCCAGCAGCTTGGAACTAGCGGGAAAGAACAATGAGCAGTTCTTC | CASSLELAGKNNEQFF
NA | NA | TRBJ1-1 | TRBV30 | TGTGCCTGGAGCCAAAAAGCTGAAGCTTTCTTT | CAWSQKAEAFF
TRBD1 | NA | TRBJ2-7 | TRBV7-2 | TGTGCCAGCAGCTTAGTGACAGGACAGGGACTCGAGCAGTACTTC | CASSLVTGQGLEQYF
NA | NA | TRBJ2-3 | TRBV5-1 | TGCGCCAGCAGGGGGGACAGCACAGATACGCAGTATTTT | CASRGDSTDTQYF
NA | few | TRBJ2-7 | TRBV19 | TGTGCCAGTAGGGCCCCCAGTGGCTACGAGCAGTACTTC | CASRAPSGYEQYF
NA | NA | TRBJ1-5 | TRBV19 | TGTGCCACCTCGCTGGGGGCTGAACAGCCCCAGCATTTT | CATSLGAEQPQHF
TRBD1 | NA | TRBJ1-2 | TRBV5-1 | TGCGCCAGCAGCGCTAGGACAGGAGCCAACTATGGCTACACCTTC | CASSARTGANYGYTF
NA | NA | TRBJ1-6 | TRBV2 | TGTGCCAGCAGCCCTCCGGGAGGGGGGGGCTCCTATAATTCACCCCTCCACTTT | CASSPPGGGGSYNSPLHF
NA | once | TRBJ2-2 | TRBV27 | TGTGCCAGCAGCCGAAAAGGGACGGTTAACACCGGGGAGCTGTTTTTT | CASSRKGTVNTGELFF
NA | few | TRBJ2-1 | TRBV28 | TGTGCCAGCAACCATGGCCGGCAACAGAAAAGCAATGAGCAGTTCTTC | CASNHGRQQKSNEQFF
TRBD1 | NA | TRBJ1-1 | TRBV30 | TGTGCCTCCTCAGGACAGGGGAACACTGAAGCTTTCTTT | CASSGQGNTEAFF
NA | NA | TRBJ2-3 | TRBV30 | TGTGCCGCAACCGAGGCGCGGGGGCGGCCAACAGATACGCAGTATTTT | CAATEARGRPTDTQYF
TRBD1 | NA | TRBJ2-3 | TRBV5-1 | TGCGCCAGCAGCCAGACAGGGTCAACAGATACGCAGTATTTT | CASSQTGSTDTQYF
NA | NA | TRBJ2-1 | TRBV2 | TGTGCCAGCATCGGCCCGAGCTCCTACAATGAGCAGTTCTTC | CASIGPSSYNEQFF
TRBD1 | NA | TRBJ1-3 | TRBV28 | TGTGCCAGCAGTTCCCCGACAGGGGGCGCTGGAAACACCATATATTTT | CASSSPTGGAGNTIYF
NA | NA | TRBJ2-3 | TRBV7-9 | TGTGCCAGCAGCTTAACTACCCGACAGGCTGGAAGAACAGATACGCAGTATTTT | CASSLTTRQAGRTDTQYF